The TCR beta chain described here comes from a study of graft-versus-host responses after intestinal transplantation. Overall study context: Recipients got multivisceral, liver-intestinal, or isolated intestinal transplants. Each patient got anti-thymocyte globulin induction, then tacrolimus and steroids for about 3 years.

Study conclusions and caveats: Present in recipient marrow, GvH clones included some that appeared first in ileum or blood.

Assay used: immunoSEQ multiplex PCR; TCRdb lists only in-frame clones, some missing. The profile shows 60,000 or so clones, 90% to 95% of them singletons. The length of the CDR3 is 15 residues. The germline CDR1 and CDR2 sequences are SGHDT and YYEEEE. Trimming pared 0 bases from V and 5 bases from J, leaving 14 bases between. About this clone: The antigen is undetermined.

The genes are TRBV5-6 and TRBJ2-5; tentative D call: TRBD2 (6 bases). Sequenced here: PBMCs, sampled about 120 days after intestinal transplantation. This TCR came from a human patient who received an intestinal transplant, so some T cells may come from the graft donor. The CDR3 bases are TGTGCCAGCAGCTTGGTTAGGGATGGGGGGGAGACCCAGTACTTC. Translating gives CASSLVRDGGETQYF.